This T cell receptor (beta chain) was retrieved from a study of OX40 agonist ivuxolimab in advanced cancers. The germline V gene has CDR1 SGDLS and CDR2 YYNGEE. Trimming took 3 bases from V and 3 from J; bases not matched to a gene: 12. The CDR3 extends over 16 amino acids. This clone was counted between two and nine times. Only in-frame clones appear in the TCRdb table, and some are missing; sequencing was by immunoSEQ multiplex PCR. This sample has under 85,000 clones; 94% occur once, and the top ten carry just over 20%. The gene calls are TRBV9 and TRBJ2-7; 7 positions match TRBD2. Sequenced material: CD4+ or CD8+ T cells sorted from blood, taken in a trial of the OX40 agonist ivuxolimab. The receptor was derived from an adult with an advanced solid tumor such as melanoma, head and neck, liver or kidney cancer. The CDR3 DNA reads as TGTGCCAGCAGCGCGTCGGGGCTAGCGGAGGTCTACGAGCAGTACTTC. Translating it yields CASSASGLAEVYEQYF.